This TCR beta chain was found in a study of shared clonotypes between healthy human individuals. Study processing details: ImmunoSEQ gave junction-only sequences without quality scores, so filtering differed. TCRdb keeps only in-frame clones here, not all; method: immunoSEQ multiplex PCR. V, J and clone size are taken as reported in that table, and D and trimming were inferred from the DNA itself. The sample lists around 550,000 clones, around 95% occurring once. Whole-study findings and limits: Relative to clonotypes present in all four donors, those not shared had lower generation probabilities.

CD8 cells classed as naive were CD45RO-negative and positively selected for CCR7, excluding terminally differentiated effector memory CD45RA+ cells. Recent vaccinations or acute infections were absent in the healthy HIV-negative adult donors. Every contributor of samples was a Caucasian grown-up residing in Nashville, Tennessee. With regard to this clone: Its antigen is not identified.

This CDR3 has 12 residues. Trimming shortened V by 5 bases and J by 2 bases, and 7 bases separated the two germline ends. Germline V gene data show CDR1 as KGHSH and CDR2 as LQKENI. This chain links TRBV18 with TRBJ2-7, with no clear D. The source material was naive CD8+ T cells sorted from blood. The sequence was obtained from a woman aged 30 to 39 in good health. The CDR3 sequence: CASSFKAYEQYF. CDR3 in DNA: TGTGCCAGCTCATTCAAGGCCTACGAGCAGTACTTC.